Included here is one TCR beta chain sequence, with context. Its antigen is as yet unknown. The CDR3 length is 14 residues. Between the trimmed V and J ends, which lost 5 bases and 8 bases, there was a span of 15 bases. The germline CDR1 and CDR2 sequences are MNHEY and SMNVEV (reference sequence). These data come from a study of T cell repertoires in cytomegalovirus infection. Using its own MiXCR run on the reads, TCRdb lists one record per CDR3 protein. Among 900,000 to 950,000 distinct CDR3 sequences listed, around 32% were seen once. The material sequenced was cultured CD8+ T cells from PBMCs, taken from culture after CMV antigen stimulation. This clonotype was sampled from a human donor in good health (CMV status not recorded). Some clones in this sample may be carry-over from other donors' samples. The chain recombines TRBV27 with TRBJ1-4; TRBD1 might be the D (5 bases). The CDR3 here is CASSIRDAREKLFF. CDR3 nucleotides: TGTGCCAGCAGTATTCGGGACGCCCGCGAAAAACTGTTTTTT.